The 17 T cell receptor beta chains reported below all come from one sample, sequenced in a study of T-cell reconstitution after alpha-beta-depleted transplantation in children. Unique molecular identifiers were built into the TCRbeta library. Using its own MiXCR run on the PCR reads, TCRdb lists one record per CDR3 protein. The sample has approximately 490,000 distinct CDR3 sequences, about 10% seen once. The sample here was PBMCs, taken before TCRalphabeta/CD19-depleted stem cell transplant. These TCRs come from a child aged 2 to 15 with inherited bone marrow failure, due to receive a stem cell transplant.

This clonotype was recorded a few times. For the CDR3, the DNA is TGTGCCAGCAGCTTGTACAGGGCACCCTATGGCTACACCTTC. Its translation: CASSLYRAPYGYTF. The chain joins TRBV5-6 to TRBJ1-2, with TRBD1 as a possible D gene (6 bases). Per germline, CDR1 SGHDT and CDR2 YYEEEE. The CDR3 consists of 14 residues. V lost 1 base to trimming and J lost 4 bases, with 11 bases between them.

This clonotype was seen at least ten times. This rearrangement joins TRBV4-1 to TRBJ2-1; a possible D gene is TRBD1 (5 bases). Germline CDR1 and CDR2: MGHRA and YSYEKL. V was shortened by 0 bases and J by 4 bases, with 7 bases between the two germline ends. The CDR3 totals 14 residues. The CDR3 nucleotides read TGCGCCAGCAGCCAAGAACGGACATACAATGAGCAGTTCTTC. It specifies CASSQERTYNEQFF.

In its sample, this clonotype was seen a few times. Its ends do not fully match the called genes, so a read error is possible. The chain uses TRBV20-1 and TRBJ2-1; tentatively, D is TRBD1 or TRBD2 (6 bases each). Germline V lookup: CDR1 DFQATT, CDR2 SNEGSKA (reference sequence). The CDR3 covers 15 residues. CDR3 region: CSARDRRRGNNEQFF. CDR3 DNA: TGCAGTGCTCGAGACAGGCGTCGGGGGAACAATGAGCAGTTCTTC.

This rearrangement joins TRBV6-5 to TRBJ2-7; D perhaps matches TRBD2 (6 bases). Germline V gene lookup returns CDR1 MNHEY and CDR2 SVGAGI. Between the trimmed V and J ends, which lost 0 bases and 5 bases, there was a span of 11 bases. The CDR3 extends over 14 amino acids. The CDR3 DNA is TGTGCCAGCAGTTACTCTACGGGGGTCGACGAGCAGTACTTC. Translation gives CASSYSTGVDEQYF.

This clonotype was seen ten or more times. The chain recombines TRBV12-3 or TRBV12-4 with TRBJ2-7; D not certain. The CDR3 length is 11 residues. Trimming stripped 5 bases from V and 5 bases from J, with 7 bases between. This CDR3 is CASSRFHEQYF. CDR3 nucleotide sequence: TGTGCCAGCAGTCGATTCCACGAGCAGTACTTC.

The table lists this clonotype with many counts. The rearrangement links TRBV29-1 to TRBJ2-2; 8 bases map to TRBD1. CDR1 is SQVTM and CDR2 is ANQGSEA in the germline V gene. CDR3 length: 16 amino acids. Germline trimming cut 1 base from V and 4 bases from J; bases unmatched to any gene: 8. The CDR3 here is CSVEGDQGASTGELFF. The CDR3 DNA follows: TGCAGCGTTGAAGGTGACCAGGGGGCCTCCACCGGGGAGCTGTTTTTT.

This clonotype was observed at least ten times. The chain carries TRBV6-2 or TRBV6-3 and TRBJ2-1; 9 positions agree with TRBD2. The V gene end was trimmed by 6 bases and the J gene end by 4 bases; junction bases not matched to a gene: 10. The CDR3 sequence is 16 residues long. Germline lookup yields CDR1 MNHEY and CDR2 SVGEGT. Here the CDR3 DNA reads TGTGCCAGCAGGGGACTAGCCCTGTACCTTTACAATGAGCAGTTCTTC. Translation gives CASRGLALYLYNEQFF.

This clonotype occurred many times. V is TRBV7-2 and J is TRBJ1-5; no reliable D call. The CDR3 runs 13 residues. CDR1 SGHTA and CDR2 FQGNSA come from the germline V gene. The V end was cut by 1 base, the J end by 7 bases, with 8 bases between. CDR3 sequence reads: CASSLVGIQPQHF. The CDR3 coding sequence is TGTGCCAGCAGCTTAGTAGGGATACAGCCCCAGCATTTT.

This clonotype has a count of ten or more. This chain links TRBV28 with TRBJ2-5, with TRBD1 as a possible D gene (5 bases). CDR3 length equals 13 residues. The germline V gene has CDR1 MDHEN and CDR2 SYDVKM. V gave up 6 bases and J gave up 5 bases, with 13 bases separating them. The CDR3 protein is CASRGAFRETQYF. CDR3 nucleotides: TGTGCCAGCAGAGGGGCCTTCCGGGAGACCCAGTACTTC.

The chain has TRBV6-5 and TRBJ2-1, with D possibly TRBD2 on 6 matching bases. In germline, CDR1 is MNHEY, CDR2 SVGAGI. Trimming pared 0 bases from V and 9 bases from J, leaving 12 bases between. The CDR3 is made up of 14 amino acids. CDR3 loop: CASSYSARELEQFF. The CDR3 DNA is TGTGCCAGCAGTTACTCGGCTCGGGAGCTTGAGCAGTTCTTC.

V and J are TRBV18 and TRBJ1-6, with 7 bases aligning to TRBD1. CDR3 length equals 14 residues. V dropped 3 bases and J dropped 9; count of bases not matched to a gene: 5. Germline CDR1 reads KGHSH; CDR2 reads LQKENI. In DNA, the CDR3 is TGTGCCAGCTCACCTTCTGCAGGGGGTTCACCCCTCCACTTT. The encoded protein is CASSPSAGGSPLHF.

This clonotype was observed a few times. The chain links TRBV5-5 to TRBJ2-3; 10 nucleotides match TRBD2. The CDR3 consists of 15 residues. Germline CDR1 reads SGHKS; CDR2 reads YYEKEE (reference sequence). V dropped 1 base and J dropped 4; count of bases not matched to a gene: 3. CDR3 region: CASSLRLAGADTQYF. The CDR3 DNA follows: TGTGCCAGCAGCTTGAGGCTAGCGGGAGCAGATACGCAGTATTTT.

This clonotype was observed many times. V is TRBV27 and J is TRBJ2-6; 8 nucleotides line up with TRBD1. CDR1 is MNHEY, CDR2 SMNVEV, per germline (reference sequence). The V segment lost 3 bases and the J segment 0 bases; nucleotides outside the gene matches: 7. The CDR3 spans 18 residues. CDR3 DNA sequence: TGTGCCAGCAGTTTTTATCTGGGACAGGACTCTGGGGCCAACGTCCTGACTTTC. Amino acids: CASSFYLGQDSGANVLTF.

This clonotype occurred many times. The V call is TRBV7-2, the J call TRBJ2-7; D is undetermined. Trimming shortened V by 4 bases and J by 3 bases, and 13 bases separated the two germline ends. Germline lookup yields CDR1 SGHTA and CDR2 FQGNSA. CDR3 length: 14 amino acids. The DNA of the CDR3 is TGTGCCAGCAGCTCTGGGCTCCGCCTCTACGAGCAGTACTTC. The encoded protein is CASSSGLRLYEQYF.

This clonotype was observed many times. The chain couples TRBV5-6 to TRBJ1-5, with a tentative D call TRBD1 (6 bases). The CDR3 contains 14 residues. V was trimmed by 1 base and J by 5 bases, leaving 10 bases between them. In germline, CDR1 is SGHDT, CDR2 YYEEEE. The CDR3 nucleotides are TGTGCCAGCAGCTTGACAGGGCAAGATCAGCCCCAGCATTTT. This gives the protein CASSLTGQDQPQHF.

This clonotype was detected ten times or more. The CDR3: CSASRGPTDTQYF. The CDR3 nucleotides are TGCAGTGCTAGTCGGGGCCCCACAGATACGCAGTATTTT. The rearrangement links TRBV20-1 to TRBJ2-3; D tentatively fits TRBD1 or TRBD2 (5 bases each). In germline, CDR1 is DFQATT, CDR2 SNEGSKA (reference sequence). The CDR3 runs 13 residues. Trimming pared 3 bases from V and 2 bases from J, leaving 9 bases between.

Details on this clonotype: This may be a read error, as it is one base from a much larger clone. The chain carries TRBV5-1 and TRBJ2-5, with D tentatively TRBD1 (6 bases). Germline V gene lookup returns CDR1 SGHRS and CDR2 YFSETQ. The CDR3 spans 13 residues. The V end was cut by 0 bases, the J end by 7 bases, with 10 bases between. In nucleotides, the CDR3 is TGCGCCAGCAGCTTGGGGCTAGGGGGGACCCAGTACTTC. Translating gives CASSLGLGGTQYF.